Below, 23 T cell receptor beta chains from the same sample are listed, as sequenced in a study of blood T cell repertoires in COVID-19. The protocol was immunoSEQ multiplex PCR, while the TCRdb copy is restricted to in-frame clones and leaves out a portion. In the table there are about 210,000 clones, almost 90% of which are singletons. Sequencing was performed on peripheral blood. These receptors all stem from a man aged 18 to 30 with active or convalescent COVID-19.

The genes are TRBV30 and TRBJ1-3; D is ambiguous. Germline V gives CDR1 GTSNPN, CDR2 SVGIG (reference sequence). There are 12 residues in the CDR3. Trimming took 0 bases from V and 11 from J, leaving 11 bases between them. CDR3 region: CAWSVGLGAIYF. The DNA for the CDR3 is TGTGCCTGGAGTGTAGGTTTAGGAGCCATATATTTT.

This clone has only one observation. The V call is TRBV28, the J call TRBJ2-7; 11 positions agree with TRBD1. Germline V gene sequence: CDR1 MDHEN, CDR2 SYDVKM. The length of the CDR3 is 14 residues. The J segment lost 6 bases and the V segment lost 0 bases, leaving 1 base of the junction unmatched. The CDR3 loop reads CASSLWGQGGEQYF. DNA for the CDR3: TGTGCCAGCAGTTTATGGGGACAGGGGGGCGAGCAGTACTTC.

The J gene is TRBJ2-1, the V gene TRBV6-6, with 8 bases lining up with TRBD2. Looked up from germline, CDR1 is MNHNY and CDR2 is SVGAGI (reference sequence). V lost 8 bases to trimming and J lost 2 bases; unmatched junction nucleotides: 11. This CDR3 region has 16 residues. Here the CDR3 reads CASSDLRGEAYNEQFF. CDR3 bases: TGTGCCAGCTCCGATTTGCGGGGGGAGGCCTACAATGAGCAGTTCTTC.

V gene TRBV28 combines with J gene TRBJ1-1; D is unresolved. The CDR3 extends over 14 amino acids. V dropped 1 base and J dropped 0 bases, with 6 bases sitting between them. CDR1 is MDHEN and CDR2 is SYDVKM in the germline V gene. CDR3 amino acids: CASSLYTVNTEAFF. The CDR3 coding sequence is TGTGCCAGCAGTTTATATACGGTGAACACTGAAGCTTTCTTT.

This chain connects TRBV28 to TRBJ1-4; possibly TRBD1 for D (5 bases). Trimming took 3 bases from V and 2 from J, leaving 16 bases between them. CDR3 length: 17 residues. Looked up from germline, CDR1 is MDHEN and CDR2 is SYDVKM. CDR3 DNA sequence: TGTGCCAGCAGTTTGGGGGGTGTTTCGGGGACTAATGAAAAACTGTTTTTT. Translating gives CASSLGGVSGTNEKLFF.

The rearrangement uses TRBV15 and TRBJ2-5; D uncertain. Germline lookup yields CDR1 LNHNV and CDR2 YYDKDF (reference sequence). This CDR3 is 13 amino acids long. Trimming stripped 1 base from V and 2 bases from J, with 5 bases between. The CDR3 sequence is CATSRGAQETQYF. DNA of the CDR3: TGTGCCACCAGCAGAGGGGCGCAAGAGACCCAGTACTTC.

The chain is built from TRBV4-2 and TRBJ2-2; TRBD2 aligns across 11 bases. The CDR3 contains 16 residues. Germline V gene data show CDR1 as LGHNA and CDR2 as YNFKEQ. V lost 4 bases to trimming and J lost 2 bases; unmatched junction nucleotides: 3. The CDR3 loop reads CASSLGLADNTGELFF. CDR3 nucleotides: TGTGCCAGCAGCCTGGGACTAGCGGACAACACCGGGGAGCTGTTTTTT.

The chain couples TRBV6-5 to TRBJ2-7, with D possibly matching TRBD2 (6 bases). Germline assignment: CDR1 MNHEY and CDR2 SVGAGI. Trimming took 0 bases from V and 2 from J, leaving 14 bases between them. This CDR3 has 16 residues. The DNA for the CDR3 is TGTGCCAGCAGTTACTCGACGGGGCCGGGAGCCTACGAGCAGTACTTC. Amino acids: CASSYSTGPGAYEQYF.

The CDR3 DNA sequence: TGCGCCAGTGGGGGGATCTACAATGAGCAGTTCTTC. Encoded protein: CASGGIYNEQFF. The chain joins TRBV10-2 to TRBJ2-1, with D possibly TRBD2 on 6 matching bases. CDR3 length: 12 residues. Trimming took 9 bases from V and 3 from J, leaving 9 bases between them. Germline assignment: CDR1 WSHSY and CDR2 SAAADI.

The chain recombines TRBV19 with TRBJ1-6; D call uncertain. This CDR3 has 13 residues. Germline V gives CDR1 LNHDA, CDR2 SQIVND (reference sequence). Trimming pared 5 bases from V and 10 bases from J, leaving 12 bases between. The CDR3 region has the DNA TGTGCCAGTAGTCCGGTTCGCGGATCACCCCTCCACTTT. Translated, it gives CASSPVRGSPLHF.

The count of this clone is one. The DNA for the CDR3 is TGTGCCAGCAGCGGGGGACTAGCGGGAGGAGTTTTCCACAATGAGCAGTTCTTC. Its translation: CASSGGLAGGVFHNEQFF. The chain combines TRBV9 with TRBJ2-1, with TRBD2 matching 15 bases. Germline assignment: CDR1 SGDLS and CDR2 YYNGEE. V gave up 3 bases and J gave up 5 bases; unmatched junction bases: 9. This CDR3 region has 18 residues.

The V and J genes are TRBV7-3 and TRBJ2-1, with TRBD1 as a possible D gene (6 bases). CDR3 length: 14 residues. Germline values: CDR1 SGHTA, CDR2 FQGTGA. The V end lost 0 bases, the J end lost 7 bases, and 10 bases lay between the germline ends. CDR3 in DNA: TGTGCCAGCAGCTTAACCCCTAGGGGGAATGAGCAGTTCTTC. It encodes CASSLTPRGNEQFF.

The V call is TRBV27, the J call TRBJ2-1; 8 bases line up with TRBD2. The J segment lost 4 bases and the V segment lost 3 bases, leaving 5 bases of the junction unmatched. The CDR3 runs 15 residues. Germline V CDR1 and CDR2: MNHEY, SMNVEV (reference sequence). The CDR3 reads CASSFVSGRYNEQFF. CDR3 nucleotides: TGTGCCAGCAGTTTTGTGAGCGGGAGATACAATGAGCAGTTCTTC.

The chain is built from TRBV18 and TRBJ2-1; 10 nucleotides line up with TRBD2. The CDR3 covers 15 residues. J was trimmed by 8 bases and V by 2 bases; bases with no gene match: 6. From germline, CDR1 is KGHSH and CDR2 LQKENI. CDR3 nucleotide sequence: TGTGCCAGCTCACCAAGAAGCGGGAGGGGCTATGAGCAGTTCTTC. Translating gives CASSPRSGRGYEQFF.

This rearrangement joins TRBV5-1 to TRBJ2-7; no firm D call. V lost 4 bases to trimming and J lost 12 bases, with 20 bases between them. The germline V gene has CDR1 SGHRS and CDR2 YFSETQ. This CDR3 comprises 13 residues. CDR3 residues: CASSATLRSPRYF. In DNA form, the CDR3 reads TGCGCCAGCAGCGCCACCTTAAGAAGCCCTCGGTACTTC.

The rearrangement uses TRBV19 and TRBJ1-3, with 8 bases aligning to TRBD1. The CDR3 runs 14 residues. Trimming took 6 bases from V and 3 from J; bases not matched to a gene: 4. Germline CDR1 LNHDA, CDR2 SQIVND (reference sequence). The CDR3 region has the DNA TGTGCCAGTAGCCTGGGACAGGTTGGAAACACCATATATTTT. Its protein product is CASSLGQVGNTIYF.

V gene TRBV28 combines with J gene TRBJ1-2; 9 bases map to TRBD1. The V gene's germline CDR1 is MDHEN and CDR2 SYDVKM. There are 17 residues in the CDR3. With V trimmed by 6 bases and J by 4 bases, 15 bases remained unmatched. The CDR3 DNA follows: TGTGCCAGCAGGTTAAGGGGGACAGGGAAGATTAGCTATGGCTACACCTTC. This sequence encodes CASRLRGTGKISYGYTF.

This clone occurred once. The chain employs TRBV10-3 and TRBJ1-3; no firm D call. Germline V lookup: CDR1 ENHRY, CDR2 SYGVKD. There are 11 residues in the CDR3. Trimming removed 8 bases at V and 1 base at J, with 3 bases between. The CDR3 sequence: CAISSGNTIYF. CDR3 nucleotides: TGTGCCATCTCATCTGGAAACACCATATATTTT.

This clone appeared once. This rearrangement joins TRBV9 to TRBJ2-1, with 11 bases that match TRBD2. This CDR3 is 19 amino acids long. Germline CDR1 SGDLS, CDR2 YYNGEE. The ends lost 0 bases at V and 0 bases at J; junction bases unmatched: 8. DNA of the CDR3: TGTGCCAGCAGCGTAGATTCGACTAGCGGGGTCCTCTCCTACAATGAGCAGTTCTTC. This encodes CASSVDSTSGVLSYNEQFF.

V usage is TRBV6-4 and J usage is TRBJ2-1, with D tentatively TRBD2 (6 bases). Trimming took 6 bases from V and 6 from J, leaving 12 bases between them. Germline CDR1 is MRHNA and CDR2 is SNTAGT. The CDR3 has 13 amino acids. This CDR3 reads CASRPHGGNEQFF. The CDR3 nucleotides are TGTGCCAGCAGGCCCCACGGGGGCAATGAGCAGTTCTTC.

The rearrangement uses TRBV5-1 and TRBJ2-1; D ambiguous. The CDR3 runs 13 residues. Germline lookup yields CDR1 SGHRS and CDR2 YFSETQ. The ends were cut back, 4 bases at V and 7 bases at J, with 12 bases in the middle. Written as DNA, the CDR3 is TGCGCCAGCAGCCCCCCAGGATGGAATGAGCAGTTCTTC. Residues: CASSPPGWNEQFF.

The chain combines TRBV7-3 with TRBJ2-1; 10 nucleotides line up with TRBD2. This CDR3 is built from 14 residues. V dropped 4 bases and J dropped 10; count of bases not matched to a gene: 7. Per the germline V gene, CDR1 is SGHTA and CDR2 is FQGTGA. CDR3 amino acids: CASSSLAGDREQFF. In nucleotides, the CDR3 is TGTGCCAGCAGCTCCCTAGCGGGAGACAGGGAGCAGTTCTTC.

The V gene is TRBV11-2, the J gene TRBJ2-1, with a possible D match to TRBD2 (5 bases). The CDR3 has 13 amino acids. Trimming removed 2 bases from V and 8 bases from J, with 10 bases in between. Per germline, CDR1 SGHAT and CDR2 FQNNGV. Here the CDR3 reads CASSLLRLHEQFF. In nucleotides, the CDR3 is TGTGCCAGCAGCTTACTGAGACTACATGAGCAGTTCTTC.